One sample yielded the 14 T cell receptor beta chains listed below, sequenced in a study of T cell changes during pregnancy in multiple sclerosis. Profiled with immunoSEQ multiplex PCR; TCRdb holds only in-frame clones, not every one. The table records tens of thousands of clones, roughly nine tenths of them present only once. Sample: CD8+ T cells from peripheral blood mononuclear cells, taken before pregnancy. The receptors derive from a female donor with multiple sclerosis, enrolled in a pregnancy study.

The CDR3 spells CASSEPMEQANYGYTF. CDR3 DNA sequence: TGCGCCAGCAGCGAGCCGATGGAACAGGCGAACTATGGCTACACCTTC. This chain uses TRBV5-1 with TRBJ1-2; D is possibly TRBD1 (5 bases). The CDR3 consists of 16 residues. V shed 4 bases and J shed 2 bases, with 18 bases lying between them. Germline V CDR1 and CDR2: SGHRS, YFSETQ.

The V call is TRBV9, the J call TRBJ2-7; TRBD2 matches at 7 bases. This CDR3 has 14 amino acids. Trimming took 3 bases from V and 3 from J; bases not matched to a gene: 6. CDR1 and CDR2 (germline): SGDLS, YYNGEE. This CDR3 is CASSGGGSDYEQYF. The DNA of the CDR3 is TGTGCCAGCAGCGGGGGGGGGTCGGACTACGAGCAGTACTTC.

The genes are TRBV5-6 and TRBJ2-1; perhaps TRBD2 as D (5 bases). Germline assignment: CDR1 SGHDT and CDR2 YYEEEE. V lost 4 bases to trimming and J lost 4 bases, with 18 bases between them. The CDR3 is 16 amino acids. Here the CDR3 DNA reads TGTGCCAGCAGCCGAACCCCGAGCGGCGCGTACAATGAGCAGTTCTTC. This encodes CASSRTPSGAYNEQFF.

The V and J genes are TRBV4-1 and TRBJ2-5, with 9 positions matching TRBD1. The length of the CDR3 is 15 residues. Unmatched junction bases numbered 6, after V lost 4 bases and J lost 3 bases. Germline assignment: CDR1 MGHRA and CDR2 YSYEKL. CDR3 region: CASSRQQGAEETQYF. The CDR3 DNA follows: TGCGCCAGCAGCCGCCAACAGGGGGCCGAAGAGACCCAGTACTTC.

The chain couples TRBV27 to TRBJ1-1; weak D call: TRBD1 (6 bases). This CDR3 is 15 amino acids long. Germline assignment: CDR1 MNHEY and CDR2 SMNVEV (reference sequence). Trimming cost V 5 bases and J 7 bases, with 20 bases left between them. The CDR3 protein is CASSVRQDVRGEAFF. CDR3 coding DNA: TGTGCCAGCAGTGTCCGACAGGATGTAAGGGGTGAAGCTTTCTTT.

The genes are TRBV2 and TRBJ2-5, with D perhaps TRBD2 (5 bases). The length of the CDR3 is 10 residues. Trimming cost V 8 bases and J 7 bases, with 8 bases left between them. From germline, CDR1 is SNHLY and CDR2 FYNNEI. The CDR3 reads CASAEGTQYF. The CDR3 coding sequence is TGTGCCAGCGCCGAGGGGACCCAGTACTTC.

The chain couples TRBV6-6 to TRBJ2-7, with 9 bases identical to TRBD1. The germline CDR1 and CDR2 sequences are MNHNY and SVGAGI (reference sequence). The CDR3 contains 14 residues. V was clipped by 5 bases and J by 4 bases; unmatched bases: 6. CDR3 sequence (DNA): TGTGCCAGCAGTGGAGGGACAGGGAAATACGAGCAGTACTTC. Protein: CASSGGTGKYEQYF.

The chain employs TRBV5-1 and TRBJ1-1; D perhaps matches TRBD1 (5 bases). Germline V lookup: CDR1 SGHRS, CDR2 YFSETQ. V lost 3 bases to trimming and J lost 7 bases, with 10 bases between them. The CDR3 loop spans 12 amino acids. This CDR3 reads CASSYGGIEAFF. DNA for the CDR3: TGCGCCAGCAGCTACGGGGGGATTGAAGCTTTCTTT.

The sample holds a few counts of this clone. The chain employs TRBV6-5 and TRBJ1-2, with TRBD1 matching over 7 bases. V trimming: 6 bases; J trimming: 8 bases; junction bases outside the gene matches: 15. The CDR3 runs 15 residues. In germline, CDR1 is MNHEY, CDR2 SVGAGI. The CDR3 loop is CASSRLLTGPWGYTF. The DNA of the CDR3 is TGTGCCAGCAGCCGACTCCTGACAGGGCCGTGGGGCTACACCTTC.

J is TRBJ2-2 and V is TRBV5-6; the D gene is possibly TRBD2 (7 bases). The CDR3 has 17 amino acids. CDR1 and CDR2 from the germline V gene are SGHDT and YYEEEE. V was shortened by 6 bases and J by 6 bases, with 24 bases between the two germline ends. The CDR3 protein is CASTMEATGGVAGELFF. The CDR3 DNA reads TGTGCCAGCACCATGGAGGCCACGGGGGGCGTCGCCGGGGAGCTGTTTTTT. Full variable domain (outside the CDR3, taken from reference TRBV5-6 and TRBJ2-2): DAGVTQSPTHLIKTRGQQVTLRCSPKSGHDTVSWYQQALGQGPQFIFQYYEEEERQRGNFPDRFSGHQFPNYSSELNVNALLLGDSALYLCASTMEATGGVAGELFFGEGSRLTVL.

The chain is built from TRBV5-6 and TRBJ1-1; no reliable D call. CDR1 and CDR2 (germline): SGHDT, YYEEEE. The CDR3 spans 16 residues. V lost 5 bases to trimming and J lost 7 bases, with 24 bases between them. CDR3 sequence reads: CASRIKEGYKGVEAFF. In DNA, the CDR3 is TGTGCCAGCAGAATTAAGGAGGGTTACAAGGGAGTTGAAGCTTTCTTT.

The V call is TRBV7-8, the J call TRBJ2-1; 11 bases align to TRBD2. Per the germline V gene, CDR1 is SGHVS and CDR2 is FQNEAQ. The length of the CDR3 is 19 residues. V gave up 1 base and J gave up 6 bases; unmatched junction bases: 14. CDR3 nucleotides: TGTGCCAGCAGCTTAGAAACCGGGACTAGCGGACCTAGGGGCAATGAGCAGTTCTTC. This gives the protein CASSLETGTSGPRGNEQFF.

The V call is TRBV6-6, the J call TRBJ2-7, with D perhaps TRBD1 (5 bases). Between the trimmed V and J ends, which lost 7 bases and 6 bases, there was a span of 10 bases. Per the germline V gene, CDR1 is MNHNY and CDR2 is SVGAGI (reference sequence). CDR3 length equals 11 residues. The CDR3 DNA is TGTGCCAGCATGACAGAATCCGAGCAGTACTTC. It is translated as CASMTESEQYF.

The V gene is TRBV27, the J gene TRBJ2-1; TRBD2 aligns across 7 bases. The CDR3 is 17 amino acids. With V trimmed by 6 bases and J by 4 bases, 15 bases remained unmatched. Germline values: CDR1 MNHEY, CDR2 SMNVEV (reference sequence). CDR3 amino acids: CASSLSGGDYLYNEQFF. The CDR3 bases are TGTGCCAGCAGCCTTAGTGGGGGGGACTACCTTTACAATGAGCAGTTCTTC.